What follows are 27 T cell receptor beta chains derived from one specimen sequenced in a study of siplizumab effects on memory and regulatory T cells. Assay: immunoSEQ multiplex PCR; the TCRdb copy retains only in-frame clones and omits some. The data hold 80,000 to 130,000 clones, with about 92% observed a single time. Sequencing input: Tregs sorted from blood. The receptors stem from a human donor in good health.

J is TRBJ2-1 and V is TRBV9, with TRBD1 matching over 10 bases. Germline V gene data show CDR1 as SGDLS and CDR2 as YYNGEE. This CDR3 has 16 residues. V lost 2 bases to trimming and J lost 5 bases; unmatched junction nucleotides: 7. Written as DNA, the CDR3 is TGTGCCAGCAGCGTCCTAGGGACAGGGGATGACAATGAGCAGTTCTTC. Translating gives CASSVLGTGDDNEQFF. The variable domain in full, completed from reference TRBV9 and TRBJ2-1, reads DSGVTQTPKHLITATGQRVTLRCSPRSGDLSVYWYQQSLDQGLQFLIQYYNGEERAKGNILERFSAQQFPDLHSELNLSSLELGDSALYFCASSVLGTGDDNEQFFGPGTRLTVL.

The V gene is TRBV4-1, the J gene TRBJ1-3; D may be TRBD1 (5 bases). V shed 3 bases and J shed 4 bases, with 16 bases lying between them. Germline CDR1 and CDR2: MGHRA and YSYEKL. The CDR3 runs 16 residues. The CDR3 here is CASSQGPRGPGNTIYF. The CDR3, as DNA: TGCGCCAGCAGCCAGGGGCCTCGGGGTCCGGGAAACACCATATATTTT.

J is TRBJ1-1 and V is TRBV2; 8 positions match TRBD1. Germline CDR1 is SNHLY and CDR2 is FYNNEI. This CDR3 is 16 amino acids long. With 3 bases clipped from V and 0 bases from J, the junction kept 6 bases outside the gene matches. The CDR3: CASSERTGNMNTEAFF. The CDR3 DNA is TGTGCCAGCAGTGAGAGGACAGGGAACATGAACACTGAAGCTTTCTTT. Full variable domain (rest looked up from reference TRBV2 and TRBJ1-1): EPEVTQTPSHQVTQMGQEVILRCVPISNHLYFYWYRQILGQKVEFLVSFYNNEISEKSEIFDDQFSVERPDGSNFTLKIRSTKLEDSAMYFCASSERTGNMNTEAFFGQGTRLTVV.

This chain joins TRBV7-2 and TRBJ2-5, with a weak D call TRBD2 (5 bases). V lost 5 bases, J lost 4 bases, and 14 bases lay in between. The CDR3 spans 14 residues. Germline V lookup: CDR1 SGHTA, CDR2 FQGNSA. CDR3 protein: CASSLRGGPETQYF. The CDR3 DNA sequence: TGTGCCAGCAGCCTCCGTGGCGGGCCAGAGACCCAGTACTTC.

The chain carries TRBV5-4 and TRBJ2-1; no clear D. V shed 1 base and J shed 9 bases, with 11 bases lying between them. Germline V gives CDR1 SGHNT, CDR2 YYREEE (reference sequence). The CDR3 runs to 13 residues. Here the CDR3 reads CASSLTRTGEQFF. In DNA, the CDR3 is TGTGCCAGCAGCTTGACGAGGACGGGTGAGCAGTTCTTC.

The V call is TRBV6-5, the J call TRBJ2-7; D perhaps matches TRBD2 (6 bases). Germline V gene sequence: CDR1 MNHEY, CDR2 SVGAGI. V dropped 5 bases and J dropped 1 base, with 9 bases sitting between them. CDR3 size: 13 residues. The CDR3 coding sequence is TGTGCCAGCAGTACTGGGACTTCCTACGAGCAGTACTTC. This translates into CASSTGTSYEQYF.

V and J are TRBV7-2 and TRBJ1-5; D unclear. Per germline, CDR1 SGHTA and CDR2 FQGNSA. The CDR3 loop spans 15 amino acids. V was pared by 4 bases and J by 0 bases, with 10 bases between. As DNA, the CDR3 is TGTGCCAGCAGCTGGAAGCTGGATAGCAATCAGCCCCAGCATTTT. It codes for CASSWKLDSNQPQHF.

The J gene is TRBJ2-3, the V gene TRBV14; TRBD2 aligns across 9 bases. The V gene's germline CDR1 is SGHDN and CDR2 FVKESK. The CDR3 consists of 16 residues. V shed 1 base and J 4 bases; nucleotides not matched to a gene: 6. DNA of the CDR3: TGTGCCAGCAGCCAAGCAGCGGGAGGATTGGCAGATACGCAGTATTTT. Its translation is CASSQAAGGLADTQYF.

The genes are TRBV11-2 and TRBJ2-2, with unresolved D. The CDR3 loop spans 17 amino acids. Germline V lookup: CDR1 SGHAT, CDR2 FQNNGV. Trimming left V 5 bases short and J 2 bases short, with 18 bases between. The CDR3 nucleotides are TGTGCCAGCAGCCCATTTGTACGGAAACGCAACACCGGGGAGCTGTTTTTT. This gives the protein CASSPFVRKRNTGELFF.

The genes are TRBV15 and TRBJ1-2; D possibly corresponds to TRBD1 (6 bases). Trimming cost V 5 bases and J 2 bases, with 9 bases left between them. The CDR3 has 13 amino acids. Germline V gene lookup returns CDR1 LNHNV and CDR2 YYDKDF (reference sequence). The CDR3 DNA reads as TGTGCCACCAGCCCCGGACAGAACTATGGCTACACCTTC. This codes for CATSPGQNYGYTF.

The chain has TRBV2 and TRBJ1-1; 10 nucleotides line up with TRBD1. V trimming: 11 bases; J trimming: 8 bases; junction bases outside the gene matches: 20. Germline V CDR1 and CDR2: SNHLY, FYNNEI. The CDR3 spans 16 residues. CDR3 residues: CARLRGTGVWMSEAFF. In DNA form, the CDR3 reads TGTGCCCGTTTACGGGGGACAGGGGTATGGATGTCGGAAGCTTTCTTT.

This chain connects TRBV5-4 to TRBJ2-5; 7 nucleotides align to TRBD2. Germline values: CDR1 SGHNT, CDR2 YYREEE (reference sequence). J lost 4 bases, V lost 3 bases, and 6 bases had no gene match. The CDR3 is 14 amino acids. The CDR3 is CASSWWGGSETQYF. The CDR3 DNA follows: TGTGCCAGCAGCTGGTGGGGGGGTTCAGAGACCCAGTACTTC.

V is TRBV14 and J is TRBJ1-1; 9 nucleotides line up with TRBD1. This CDR3 comprises 17 residues. Trimming at V came to 5 bases and at J to 0 bases, leaving 10 bases not matched to a gene. Germline V gives CDR1 SGHDN, CDR2 FVKESK. The CDR3 DNA reads as TGTGCCAGCAGCTCAGACCCGGGGACAGGGCTGAACACTGAAGCTTTCTTT. This sequence encodes CASSSDPGTGLNTEAFF.

The chain couples TRBV7-8 to TRBJ2-4; no reliable D call. The CDR3 spans 16 residues. Germline V gene sequence: CDR1 SGHVS, CDR2 FQNEAQ. Trimming cost V 4 bases and J 0 bases, with 13 bases left between them. CDR3 bases: TGTGCCAGCAGCTCCATGACGGTACTAGCCAAAAACATTCAGTACTTC. As protein: CASSSMTVLAKNIQYF.

The chain is built from TRBV4-2 and TRBJ2-5, with TRBD2 matching 13 bases. Losses at the gene ends were 3 bases for V and 0 bases for J; bases not matched to a gene: 1. The CDR3 is made up of 16 amino acids. Looked up from germline, CDR1 is LGHNA and CDR2 is YNFKEQ. CDR3 sequence (DNA): TGTGCCAGCAGCCAGGGGACTAGCGGGGACCAAGAGACCCAGTACTTC. Amino acid sequence: CASSQGTSGDQETQYF.

This clone was detected once. The gene calls are TRBV7-9 and TRBJ1-2; perhaps TRBD1 as D (6 bases). The ends were cut back, 5 bases at V and 2 bases at J, with 15 bases in the middle. This CDR3 comprises 15 residues. Germline V gene data show CDR1 as SEHNR and CDR2 as FQNEAQ (reference sequence). CDR3 region: CASSVITGTNYGYTF. CDR3 nucleotides: TGTGCCAGCAGCGTCATCACAGGGACGAACTATGGCTACACCTTC. The full variable domain, its missing parts supplied by reference TRBV7-9 and TRBJ1-2, is DTGVSQNPRHKITKRGQNVTFRCDPISEHNRLYWYRQTLGQGPEFLTYFQNEAQLEKSRLLSDRFSAERPKGSFSTLEIQRTEQGDSAMYLCASSVITGTNYGYTFGSGTRLTVV.

The rearrangement links TRBV7-8 to TRBJ1-2; no reliable D call. Trimming shortened V by 3 bases and J by 8 bases, and 13 bases separated the two germline ends. This CDR3 has 13 residues. The germline V gene encodes CDR1 SGHVS and CDR2 FQNEAQ. CDR3 amino acids: CASSFPNFRGYTF. The DNA of the CDR3 is TGTGCCAGCAGCTTTCCAAATTTCCGAGGCTACACCTTC.

The chain employs TRBV25-1 and TRBJ2-7; D gene uncertain. Germline CDR1 MGHDK, CDR2 SYGVNS. The CDR3 runs to 17 residues. V lost 3 bases and J 3 bases, leaving 21 bases between the germline ends. The DNA of the CDR3 is TGTGCCAGCAGTGAGTTCAACTACCAGGCGGCCCTCTACGAGCAGTACTTC. Protein: CASSEFNYQAALYEQYF.

The gene calls are TRBV27 and TRBJ2-5; 7 bases are a match to TRBD2. Looked up from germline, CDR1 is MNHEY and CDR2 is SMNVEV (reference sequence). Trimming cost V 4 bases and J 7 bases; bases outside gene matches: 9. The CDR3 extends over 14 amino acids. The CDR3 DNA sequence: TGTGCCAGCAGTTCTGTGGCGGGGAGGGCGACCCAGTACTTC. Amino acid sequence: CASSSVAGRATQYF.

This clone appeared once. At one of its ends the junction is not consistent with the germline gene, which may arise from a read error. This chain links TRBV7-7 with TRBJ2-2; 10 bases agree with TRBD1. Germline V gives CDR1 SSHAT, CDR2 FNYEAQ (reference sequence). The CDR3 consists of 15 residues. DNA for the CDR3: TGTGCTAGCAGCCCGGGGACAGGGGACACCGGGGAGCTGTTTTTT. Amino acids: CASSPGTGDTGELFF.

The rearrangement joins TRBV18 to TRBJ1-1; no reliable D call. V shed 3 bases and J shed 3 bases, with 2 bases lying between them. This CDR3 has 11 residues. CDR1 and CDR2 (germline): KGHSH, LQKENI. CDR3 in DNA: TGTGCCAGCTCACCTGACACTGAAGCTTTCTTT. Residues: CASSPDTEAFF. The whole variable domain, filled in from reference TRBV18 and TRBJ1-1, reads NAGVMQNPRHLVRRRGQEARLRCSPMKGHSHVYWYRQLPEEGLKFMVYLQKENIIDESGMPKERFSAEFPKEGPSILRIQQVVRGDSAAYFCASSPDTEAFFGQGTRLTVV.

The chain is built from TRBV2 and TRBJ1-3; D is unclear. Trimming removed 5 bases from V and 0 bases from J, with 8 bases in between. Per germline, CDR1 SNHLY and CDR2 FYNNEI. This CDR3 contains 14 residues. The CDR3 bases are TGTGCCAGCAGTACAGACGTCTCTGGAAACACCATATATTTT. Protein product: CASSTDVSGNTIYF.

The J gene is TRBJ2-1, the V gene TRBV27, with TRBD2 identical over 8 bases. The CDR3 loop spans 16 amino acids. V shed 7 bases, J shed 3 bases, and the junction held 11 bases outside the gene matches. Germline loops: CDR1 MNHEY, CDR2 SMNVEV (reference sequence). In nucleotides, the CDR3 is TGTGCCAGCAAAGAAACTAGCGGAACCTACTACAATGAGCAGTTCTTC. Residues: CASKETSGTYYNEQFF.

J is TRBJ2-5 and V is TRBV7-6; D might be TRBD2 (6 bases). The CDR3 extends over 16 amino acids. V dropped 7 bases and J dropped 4 bases, with 22 bases sitting between them. Germline CDR1 SGHVS, CDR2 FNYEAQ. CDR3 sequence: CASMRAPSVPPETQYF. The CDR3 DNA follows: TGTGCCAGCATGCGGGCCCCTAGCGTACCTCCAGAGACCCAGTACTTC.

The gene calls are TRBV7-3 and TRBJ2-7; D may be TRBD1 or TRBD2 (5 bases each). V was clipped by 2 bases and J by 10 bases, with 15 bases between them. This CDR3 comprises 13 residues. Germline CDR1 reads SGHTA; CDR2 reads FQGTGA. In nucleotides, the CDR3 is TGTGCCAGCAGCTTAGAGGGTACGACAGCTCAGTACTTC. This gives the protein CASSLEGTTAQYF.

V usage is TRBV7-8 and J usage is TRBJ1-6, with D perhaps matching TRBD1 (5 bases). V was trimmed by 4 bases and J by 4 bases, leaving 14 bases between them. Germline V gene sequence: CDR1 SGHVS, CDR2 FQNEAQ. There are 16 residues in the CDR3. The DNA of the CDR3 is TGTGCCAGCAGCTCACGCCAGGGCCAATATAATTCACCCCTCCACTTT. Amino acids: CASSSRQGQYNSPLHF.

The chain employs TRBV19 and TRBJ2-3, with 8 bases lining up with TRBD2. This CDR3 has 14 residues. V was pared by 10 bases and J by 2 bases, with 8 bases of the junction left unmatched. Germline V CDR1 and CDR2: LNHDA, SQIVND (reference sequence). In nucleotides, the CDR3 is TGTGCCACCGGGGGGGGCCGGGACACAGATACGCAGTATTTT. Residues: CATGGGRDTDTQYF.